These 29 T cell receptor beta chains share one sample of origin, sequenced in a study of read filtering for tumor transcriptome and immune sequencing. This library used about 360 ng RNA and molecular barcoded adaptors spanning alpha/delta and beta/gamma chains. MiXCR, applied by TCRdb to the reads, yields one record per CDR3 protein. The data show over 45,000 distinct CDR3 sequences, with less than 20% seen just once and over 35% held by the top ten. The sample consisted of a population of CD138-negative cells sorted from bone marrow. The receptors come from a donor at least 40 years old with multiple myeloma.

This clonotype was recorded once. A clone one base away is much larger, so this may be a read error. This chain joins TRBV10-3 and TRBJ2-5, with D tentatively TRBD1 (6 bases). This CDR3 contains 16 residues. Germline V gives CDR1 ENHRY, CDR2 SYGVKD. CDR3 in DNA: TGTGTCATCAGTGTTTTTGACCCAGGGGCCGGAGAGACCCAGTACTTC. This encodes CVISVFDPGAGETQYF.

This clonotype has a count of ten or more. The genes are TRBV6-2 or TRBV6-3 and TRBJ2-7; tentatively, D is TRBD2 (5 bases). V lost 6 bases, J lost 1 base, and 13 bases lay in between. This CDR3 spans 14 amino acids. The germline gives CDR1 MNHEY, CDR2 SVGEGT. CDR3 nucleotide sequence: TGTGCCAGCAGCCCTCGGGGAGCTTCCTACGAGCAGTACTTC. Its translation: CASSPRGASYEQYF.

This clonotype was counted at least ten times. V is TRBV28 and J is TRBJ1-5; 8 nucleotides match TRBD1. CDR1 is MDHEN and CDR2 is SYDVKM in the germline V gene. This CDR3 comprises 12 residues. After removal of 8 bases from V and 8 bases from J, the junction contained 5 bases not matched to a gene. Written as DNA, the CDR3 is TGTGCCAGCTGCCAGGGGGCAGAGCCCCAGCATTTT. Protein product: CASCQGAEPQHF.

Concerning this clonotype itself: Given a far larger clone just one base away, this is likely a sequencing read error. The chain recombines TRBV6-6 with TRBJ2-1; 8 bases line up with TRBD2. CDR3 length: 17 residues. Germline CDR1 is MNHNY and CDR2 is SVGAGI (reference sequence). In nucleotides, the CDR3 is TGTGCCAGAAGTTACTCTCCGGGAGGGCCTGGTGGGAATGAGCAGTTCTTC. Encoded protein: CARSYSPGGPGGNEQFF.

This clonotype was found many times. CDR3 amino acids: CASSKHGNNEQFF. CDR3 DNA sequence: TGTGCCAGCAGCAAACACGGAAACAATGAGCAGTTCTTC. The chain carries TRBV21-1 and TRBJ2-1. TRBV21-1 is a documented pseudogene. CDR3 size: 13 residues.

In this sample, this clonotype turned up a few times. The V gene is TRBV9, the J gene TRBJ2-7; no clear D. V lost 4 bases and J lost 1, with 12 bases in between. Per the germline V gene, CDR1 is SGDLS and CDR2 is YYNGEE. This CDR3 region has 14 residues. This chain's CDR3 is CASSTWAESYEQYF. CDR3 coding DNA: TGTGCCAGCAGCACTTGGGCAGAATCCTACGAGCAGTACTTC.

A note on this clonotype: A single base separates this from a much larger clone, so it may be a read error. The chain links TRBV7-7 to TRBJ2-5; D remains unclear. CDR1 is SSHAT, CDR2 FNYEAQ, per germline (reference sequence). The CDR3 spans 13 residues. Trimming cost V 8 bases and J 7 bases, with 17 bases left between them. The CDR3 coding sequence is TGTGCCAGCGGTCAGACATGGTCGGGGACCCAGTACTTC. This sequence encodes CASGQTWSGTQYF. Combining the CDR3 with reference TRBV7-7 and TRBJ2-5 gives the whole variable domain GAGVSQSPRYKVTKRGQDVTLRCDPISSHATLYWYQQALGQGPEFLTYFNYEAQPDKSGLPSDRFSAERPEGSISTLTIQRTEQRDSAMYRCASGQTWSGTQYFGPGTRLLVL.

At least ten counts were recorded for this clonotype. The V and J genes are TRBV18 and TRBJ1-1, with D perhaps matching TRBD1 (6 bases). Germline CDR1 KGHSH, CDR2 LQKENI. V shed 11 bases and J shed 1 base, with 11 bases lying between them. The CDR3 spans 12 residues. Written as DNA, the CDR3 is TGTGCCCTAGGGGGGGCGAACACTGAAGCTTTCTTT. Translated: CALGGANTEAFF.

This clonotype was recorded a few times. One base away lies a much larger clone, so this may be a sequencing read error. This chain connects TRBV4-2 to TRBJ1-4; D ambiguous. Germline V lookup: CDR1 LGHNA, CDR2 YNFKEQ. The CDR3 is 13 residues long. CDR3 amino acids: CASSLLLQEKLVF. DNA for the CDR3: TGTGCCAGCAGCCTACTACTTCAAGAAAAACTGGTTTTT.

For this clonotype: A much larger clone is a single base away; this may be a read error. The rearrangement joins TRBV5-1 to TRBJ2-2; D not resolved. The germline gives CDR1 SGHRS, CDR2 YFSETQ. This CDR3 contains 15 residues. V gave up 4 bases and J gave up 1 base, with 11 bases separating them. The CDR3 DNA reads as TGCGCCAGCAGCGATTGGGTGGGGAACACCGGGGAGCTGTTTTTT. It yields the protein CASSDWVGNTGELFF.

This clonotype was seen at least ten times. The chain is built from TRBV7-8 and TRBJ2-5; D may be TRBD2 (6 bases). Germline CDR1 SGHVS, CDR2 FQNEAQ. The ends were cut back, 8 bases at V and 0 bases at J, with 10 bases in the middle. This CDR3 has 13 residues. The CDR3 reads CASHGGYQETQYF. CDR3 DNA sequence: TGTGCCAGCCATGGGGGGTACCAAGAGACCCAGTACTTC.

V and J are TRBV28 and TRBJ1-5; 8 nucleotides match TRBD1. CDR1 is MDHEN and CDR2 is SYDVKM in the germline V gene. V was pared by 5 bases and J by 7 bases, with 7 bases of the junction left unmatched. This CDR3 has 14 amino acids. This chain's CDR3 is CASSDRGLGQPQHF. In nucleotides, the CDR3 is TGTGCCAGCAGTGACAGGGGCCTAGGGCAGCCCCAGCATTTT.

This clonotype occurred many times. The CDR3 DNA reads as TGTGCCACCAGTGAAGGTCCTACGACAAATGAGCAGTTCTTC. Translating gives CATSEGPTTNEQFF. This sequence joins TRBV24-1 and TRBJ2-1; unclear D gene. V gave up 4 bases and J gave up 7 bases, with 13 bases separating them. Looked up from germline, CDR1 is KGHDR and CDR2 is SFDVKD. This CDR3 spans 14 amino acids.

This clonotype was detected many times. The V and J genes are TRBV5-1 and TRBJ2-1; 12 bases fit TRBD2. The CDR3 loop spans 14 amino acids. Germline loops: CDR1 SGHRS, CDR2 YFSETQ. Trimming cost V 2 bases and J 9 bases; bases outside gene matches: 3. CDR3 coding DNA: TGCGCCAGCAGCTTACCACTAGCGGGAGGTGAGCAGTTCTTC. It specifies CASSLPLAGGEQFF.

By frequency in the sample, this clonotype is medium-sized. The V and J genes are TRBV4-1 and TRBJ1-5; tentative D call: TRBD1 (5 bases). V dropped 0 bases and J dropped 4 bases, with 16 bases sitting between them. The germline CDR1 and CDR2 sequences are MGHRA and YSYEKL. This CDR3 has 17 amino acids. CDR3 in DNA: TGCGCCAGCAGCCAAGAGGCTGGGGCAGGTTCGAATCAGCCCCAGCATTTT. Protein sequence: CASSQEAGAGSNQPQHF.

This clonotype was seen ten or more times. CDR3 nucleotide sequence: TGTGCCAGCAGCAACCCGGGCGGGATTTCCTACAATGAGCAGTTCTTC. Translation gives CASSNPGGISYNEQFF. V gene TRBV28 combines with J gene TRBJ2-1; tentatively, D is TRBD2 (6 bases). This CDR3 contains 16 residues. CDR1 and CDR2 from the germline V gene are MDHEN and SYDVKM. Trimming removed 6 bases from V and 1 base from J, with 16 bases in between.

CDR3 DNA: TGTGCCACCAGCCCAACTGGGACAGCTCCCACCGGGGAGCTGTTTTTT. This sequence encodes CATSPTGTAPTGELFF. This chain links TRBV24-1 with TRBJ2-2; 7 bases map to TRBD1. Germline-derived CDR1 and CDR2 are KGHDR and SFDVKD. V dropped 7 bases and J dropped 4; count of bases not matched to a gene: 11. The length of the CDR3 is 16 residues.

In this sample, this clonotype turned up a few times. It may be a read error: a sequence one base away is much more abundant. The final CDR3 position lacks the conserved phenylalanine or tryptophan, pointing to a likely read error. The V call is TRBV10-2, the J call TRBJ1-4, with D perhaps TRBD1 (6 bases). The V gene's germline CDR1 is WSHSY and CDR2 SAAADI. Trimming removed 5 bases at V and 6 bases at J, with 16 bases between. The CDR3 runs 15 residues. This CDR3 reads CASSSEGGRDEKLFL. CDR3 in DNA: TGCGCCAGCAGTTCCGAGGGGGGGCGAGATGAAAAACTGTTTCTT.

By proportion, this clonotype is medium-sized (0.01 to 0.1%). The chain is built from TRBV27 and TRBJ2-1; 7 bases map to TRBD1. Germline V gives CDR1 MNHEY, CDR2 SMNVEV (reference sequence). This CDR3 spans 14 amino acids. V was pared by 5 bases and J by 7 bases, with 8 bases of the junction left unmatched. The CDR3, as DNA: TGTGCCAGCAGTCCCCGGACAGGTATGAATGAGCAGTTCTTC. Its protein is CASSPRTGMNEQFF.

The chain employs TRBV7-9 and TRBJ2-1, with D perhaps TRBD1 (5 bases). V dropped 4 bases and J dropped 5 bases, with 12 bases sitting between them. CDR1 SEHNR and CDR2 FQNEAQ come from the germline V gene (reference sequence). CDR3 size: 14 residues. The CDR3 sequence: CASSSKGIDNEQFF. The DNA for the CDR3 is TGTGCCAGCAGCTCGAAGGGGATCGACAATGAGCAGTTCTTC.

This clonotype was observed at least ten times. CDR3 DNA: TGTGCCAGCAGCCCAGAAATAGTGGGCTCCTACAATGAGCAGTTCTTC. Translation: CASSPEIVGSYNEQFF. The chain carries TRBV7-6 and TRBJ2-1, with D unclear. Germline lookup yields CDR1 SGHVS and CDR2 FNYEAQ. The CDR3 is 16 residues long. Trimming took off 5 bases at V and 0 bases at J, with 14 bases between the two ends.

The chain couples TRBV28 to TRBJ2-1, with TRBD2 as a possible D gene (6 bases). V lost 5 bases and J lost 8, with 16 bases in between. This CDR3 comprises 14 residues. Germline assignment: CDR1 MDHEN and CDR2 SYDVKM. CDR3 DNA: TGTGCCAGCAGTCCCCGTGGAGGGTTGTATGAGCAGTTCTTC. This encodes CASSPRGGLYEQFF.

This clonotype is a singleton in its sample. The junction departs from the called germline gene at one end, perhaps through a read error. This chain joins TRBV19 and TRBJ2-3; 8 bases align to TRBD1. Germline assignment: CDR1 LNHDA and CDR2 SQIVND (reference sequence). CDR3 length equals 16 residues. The CDR3 bases are TGTGCCAGTAATCTATACGGACAGGGAAGCACAGATACGCGGTATTTT. Its translation is CASNLYGQGSTDTRYF.

This sequence joins TRBV28 and TRBJ1-2, with TRBD1 identical over 11 bases. V shed 4 bases and J 7 bases; nucleotides not matched to a gene: 2. CDR1 is MDHEN, CDR2 SYDVKM, per germline. The CDR3 loop spans 13 amino acids. The CDR3 DNA reads as TGTGCCAGCAGTTGGGACAGGGGGGTTGGCTACACCTTC. This encodes CASSWDRGVGYTF.

This clonotype was found many times. The chain is built from TRBV7-9 and TRBJ1-4; D remains ambiguous. The CDR3 sequence is 14 residues long. The ends were cut back, 5 bases at V and 4 bases at J, with 11 bases in the middle. Germline V lookup: CDR1 SEHNR, CDR2 FQNEAQ (reference sequence). The CDR3 loop is CASSTPGGNEKLFF. CDR3 in DNA: TGTGCCAGCAGCACCCCAGGTGGTAATGAAAAACTGTTTTTT.

This chain uses TRBV6-2 or TRBV6-3 with TRBJ2-6; 9 bases are shared with TRBD2. Germline V CDR1 and CDR2: MNHEY, SVGEGT. This CDR3 contains 16 residues. The CDR3 is CLSSLSGSRRANVLTF. CDR3 DNA sequence: TGTCTCAGCAGTCTTAGCGGGAGTCGTAGGGCCAACGTCCTGACTTTC.

V usage is TRBV7-9 and J usage is TRBJ2-5; tentative D call: TRBD1 (7 bases). V was pared by 11 bases and J by 4 bases, with 17 bases between. This CDR3 is built from 13 residues. Germline V gene sequence: CDR1 SEHNR, CDR2 FQNEAQ (reference sequence). CDR3 bases: TGTGCCCTCCCTGGGCAGGGGGGAGAGACCCAGTACTTC. It specifies CALPGQGGETQYF. Variable domain in full (rest from reference TRBV7-9 and TRBJ2-5): DTGVSQNPRHKITKRGQNVTFRCDPISEHNRLYWYRQTLGQGPEFLTYFQNEAQLEKSRLLSDRFSAERPKGSFSTLEIQRTEQGDSAMYLCALPGQGGETQYFGPGTRLLVL.

This clonotype appeared many times. This rearrangement joins TRBV6-1 to TRBJ1-1; 7 bases fit TRBD1. This CDR3 has 13 amino acids. Germline trimming cut 7 bases from V and 5 bases from J; bases unmatched to any gene: 7. CDR1 is MNHNS and CDR2 is SASEGT in the germline V gene. CDR3 nucleotide sequence: TGTGCCAGCACCCAGGGGGGTTGGACTGAAGCTTTCTTT. Amino acids: CASTQGGWTEAFF.

This clonotype was seen a few times. This chain joins TRBV20-1 and TRBJ2-4, with D perhaps matching TRBD2 (5 bases). V was shortened by 0 bases and J by 0 bases, with 15 bases between the two germline ends. In germline, CDR1 is DFQATT, CDR2 SNEGSKA (reference sequence). The CDR3 is 17 residues long. The CDR3 spells CSARDWESDLAKNIQYF. DNA for the CDR3: TGCAGTGCTAGAGATTGGGAGTCAGACCTAGCCAAAAACATTCAGTACTTC.